Each of the 3 T cell receptor beta chains below was sequenced from the same sample in a study of T cells in Graves' hyperthyroidism and ophthalmopathy. Amplification of TCR beta CDR3 regions used RNA as the template. Using the HTBI primer set, a first-round RT-PCR was run on the TCR CDR3. From the multiplex PCR reads, TCRdb called clonotypes with MiXCR, one entry per CDR3 protein. The data show 450,000 to 700,000 distinct CDR3 sequences, 46% seen once. The sample comprised peripheral blood or thyroid tissue (not recorded which). The receptors originated from an adult woman with Graves' disease, either hyperthyroidism or ophthalmopathy (not recorded which).

About this clonotype: This may be a read error: a much more frequent sequence differs by one nucleotide. This chain links TRBV11-1 with TRBJ1-3, with D tentatively TRBD1 (6 bases). This CDR3 is built from 16 residues. The germline V gene encodes CDR1 SGHAT and CDR2 FQDESV (reference sequence). V was pared by 4 bases and J by 4 bases, with 17 bases between. The CDR3 spells CASSSSYRAGGNTIYF. Here the CDR3 DNA reads TGTGCCAGCAGCTCCTCATACAGGGCGGGGGGAAACACCATATATTTT.

As DNA, the CDR3 is TGTGCCAGCTCACCGAGACAGCAAGCCACTACTAGCGAGCAGTACTTC. This encodes CASSPRQQATTSEQYF. J is TRBJ2-7 and V is TRBV18; the D gene could be TRBD1 or TRBD2 (5 bases each). V was pared by 3 bases and J by 6 bases, with 21 bases between. CDR3 length: 16 residues. Germline CDR1 and CDR2: KGHSH and LQKENI.

This clonotype was seen ten or more times. This rearrangement joins TRBV24-1 to TRBJ2-2; no clear D gene. This CDR3 region has 14 residues. CDR1 is KGHDR and CDR2 is SFDVKD in the germline V gene. The germline V and J ends were trimmed by 9 bases and 4 bases, with 14 bases remaining between them. This CDR3 reads CATQAKPGTGELFF. Written as DNA, the CDR3 is TGTGCCACCCAGGCCAAACCGGGCACCGGGGAGCTGTTTTTT.